The 20 T cell receptor beta chains given below trace back to one sample, sequenced in a study of long-term antiretroviral therapy in people with HIV. With survey level as its setting, the immunoSEQ assay was v3.0. Libraries were prepared by immunoSEQ multiplex PCR; TCRdb keeps only in-frame clonotypes and omits some of them. The sample has 19,000 or so clones; 75% to 85% are singletons. Material: unsorted PBMCs, obtained 0.3 years before starting antiretroviral therapy. These receptors came from a man in his fifties with HIV.

This chain uses TRBV10-3 with TRBJ1-5; D uncertain. Germline values: CDR1 ENHRY, CDR2 SYGVKD. There are 14 residues in the CDR3. The V end lost 2 bases, the J end lost 7 bases, and 12 bases lay between the germline ends. The CDR3 reads CAISEEAKGQPQHF. CDR3 in DNA: TGTGCCATCAGTGAGGAAGCTAAGGGCCAGCCCCAGCATTTT.

The rearrangement uses TRBV2 and TRBJ2-1, with 8 bases matching TRBD2. The length of the CDR3 is 14 residues. The V gene's germline CDR1 is SNHLY and CDR2 FYNNEI. The junction had 6 bases not matched to a gene; V was cut back by 6 bases and J by 5 bases. The CDR3 region has the DNA TGTGCCAGCAGATACGGGGGGGTCGACAATGAGCAGTTCTTC. Protein product: CASRYGGVDNEQFF.

In this sample, this clone turned up once. This chain links TRBV4-3 with TRBJ2-3; D unresolved. CDR1 and CDR2 (germline): LGHNA, YSLEER. V lost 1 base, J lost 5 bases, and 4 bases lay in between. The CDR3 sequence is 12 residues long. The chain's CDR3 is CASSQGEDTQYF. CDR3 nucleotide sequence: TGCGCCAGCAGCCAAGGGGAAGATACGCAGTATTTT.

Within the sample, this clone is medium-sized. The chain uses TRBV7-8 and TRBJ1-2; unclear D gene. CDR3 length: 15 amino acids. CDR1 is SGHVS, CDR2 FQNEAQ, per germline. V was pared by 5 bases and J by 1 base, with 14 bases between. The CDR3 reads CASSPQKHDNYGYTF. DNA for the CDR3: TGTGCCAGCAGCCCACAGAAACATGATAACTATGGCTACACCTTC.

The DNA for the CDR3 is TGTGCCAGCAGCTCACCTAGAAATGAGCAGTTCTTC. Its translation: CASSSPRNEQFF. The chain carries TRBV7-2 and TRBJ2-1; no clear D. V was pared by 4 bases and J by 7 bases, with 8 bases between. Germline V gene data show CDR1 as SGHTA and CDR2 as FQGNSA. This CDR3 is 12 amino acids long.

V and J are TRBV11-2 and TRBJ1-4; tentatively, D is TRBD1 (6 bases). Deletions cut 4 bases from V and 3 bases from J, with 12 bases between. Germline-derived CDR1 and CDR2 are SGHAT and FQNNGV. The CDR3 is 15 amino acids. CDR3 residues: CASSWGTPANEKLFF. The CDR3 coding sequence is TGTGCCAGCAGCTGGGGGACACCGGCTAATGAAAAACTGTTTTTT. The entire variable domain, with the rest obtained from reference TRBV11-2 and TRBJ1-4, is as follows: EAGVAQSPRYKIIEKRQSVAFWCNPISGHATLYWYQQILGQGPKLLIQFQNNGVVDDSQLPKDRFSAERLKGVDSTLKIQPAKLEDSAVYLCASSWGTPANEKLFFGSGTQLSVL.

This clone appeared a single time. The chain combines TRBV10-2 with TRBJ1-5; D is perhaps TRBD1 (5 bases). The CDR3 loop spans 12 amino acids. The germline V gene encodes CDR1 WSHSY and CDR2 SAAADI. Trimming cost V 4 bases and J 7 bases, with 8 bases left between them. CDR3: CASSVRDQPQHF. The CDR3 bases are TGCGCCAGCAGTGTGAGGGACCAGCCCCAGCATTTT.

This clone was recorded only once. J is TRBJ2-1 and V is TRBV2, with TRBD2 matching over 7 bases. In germline, CDR1 is SNHLY, CDR2 FYNNEI. J gave up 7 bases and V 0 bases, and 12 bases lay outside the gene matches. The CDR3 totals 17 residues. CDR3 DNA: TGTGCCAGCAGTGAAGCGAGTCTAGCGGTCCACGAGAATGAGCAGTTCTTC. This codes for CASSEASLAVHENEQFF.

The V gene is TRBV27, the J gene TRBJ1-2; 9 nucleotides align to TRBD1. Trimming cost V 6 bases and J 8 bases; bases outside gene matches: 13. CDR1 MNHEY and CDR2 SMNVEV come from the germline V gene (reference sequence). This CDR3 spans 15 amino acids. The CDR3: CASSPEGTGLWGYTF. The CDR3 coding sequence is TGTGCCAGCAGCCCCGAGGGGACAGGGCTATGGGGCTACACCTTC.

The rearrangement uses TRBV28 and TRBJ1-6; 7 bases map to TRBD1. The V gene end was trimmed by 3 bases and the J gene end by 9 bases; junction bases not matched to a gene: 11. CDR3 size: 16 residues. The germline V gene encodes CDR1 MDHEN and CDR2 SYDVKM. CDR3 loop: CASSFPGRGYGSPLHF. In DNA form, the CDR3 reads TGTGCCAGCAGTTTCCCCGGCAGGGGGTACGGTTCACCCCTCCACTTT.

The genes are TRBV18 and TRBJ1-1; D not resolved. This CDR3 has 14 residues. Germline values: CDR1 KGHSH, CDR2 LQKENI. V was clipped by 1 base and J by 3 bases, with 9 bases between them. The CDR3 sequence is CASSPQGRDTEAFF. The CDR3 DNA sequence: TGTGCCAGCTCACCACAGGGAAGAGACACTGAAGCTTTCTTT.

V and J are TRBV28 and TRBJ2-3, with D possibly called TRBD1 or TRBD2 (5 bases each). Germline V gene data show CDR1 as MDHEN and CDR2 as SYDVKM. The CDR3 consists of 15 residues. Trimming left V 3 bases short and J 6 bases short, with 16 bases between. CDR3 coding DNA: TGTGCCAGCAGTTTGGGGCGGGTGCAAGCGGATACGCAGTATTTT. Protein sequence: CASSLGRVQADTQYF.

This clone occurred a few times. The V and J genes are TRBV27 and TRBJ1-6, with 9 bases matching TRBD1. The CDR3 contains 14 residues. Trimming cost V 5 bases and J 10 bases; bases outside gene matches: 6. Germline values: CDR1 MNHEY, CDR2 SMNVEV (reference sequence). The CDR3 reads CASSRDRVRSPLHF. The CDR3 DNA follows: TGTGCCAGCAGTCGGGACAGGGTGCGATCACCCCTCCACTTT.

The chain is built from TRBV7-2 and TRBJ2-7; 7 bases line up with TRBD1. Germline V lookup: CDR1 SGHTA, CDR2 FQGNSA. This CDR3 spans 13 amino acids. The V segment lost 5 bases and the J segment 2 bases; nucleotides outside the gene matches: 3. In DNA, the CDR3 is TGTGCCAGCAGCCTGGGACAGCCCTACGAGCAGTACTTC. This translates into CASSLGQPYEQYF.

V is TRBV7-2 and J is TRBJ1-1; D might be TRBD1 (5 bases). The CDR3 runs 14 residues. The ends were cut back, 0 bases at V and 8 bases at J, with 13 bases in the middle. CDR1 SGHTA and CDR2 FQGNSA come from the germline V gene. The CDR3 here is CASSLAWGGEEAFF. The DNA for the CDR3 is TGTGCCAGCAGCTTAGCGTGGGGGGGAGAGGAAGCTTTCTTT.

This clone was seen a handful of times. The chain couples TRBV4-1 to TRBJ1-2, with 7 bases that match TRBD1. Germline assignment: CDR1 MGHRA and CDR2 YSYEKL. The junction had 10 bases not matched to a gene; V was cut back by 7 bases and J by 8 bases. The CDR3 has 13 amino acids. The CDR3: CASKLRGVEGYTF. The CDR3 DNA sequence: TGCGCCAGCAAACTCAGGGGGGTTGAGGGCTACACCTTC.

This clone was counted once. The V call is TRBV2, the J call TRBJ1-4, with TRBD1 matching over 9 bases. Germline V gene sequence: CDR1 SNHLY, CDR2 FYNNEI. V was pared by 3 bases and J by 7 bases, with 6 bases of the junction left unmatched. The CDR3 length is 15 residues. The CDR3 reads CASSEGTGPGEKLFF. CDR3 DNA sequence: TGTGCCAGCAGTGAGGGGACAGGGCCGGGTGAAAAACTGTTTTTT. The whole variable domain, remainder taken from reference TRBV2 and TRBJ1-4, is EPEVTQTPSHQVTQMGQEVILRCVPISNHLYFYWYRQILGQKVEFLVSFYNNEISEKSEIFDDQFSVERPDGSNFTLKIRSTKLEDSAMYFCASSEGTGPGEKLFFGSGTQLSVL.

For the CDR3, the DNA is TGTGCCAGCAGTTCCAGGGTAAATGAGCAGTTCTTC. This sequence encodes CASSSRVNEQFF. This chain connects TRBV28 to TRBJ2-1, with D possibly matching TRBD1 (5 bases). Germline assignment: CDR1 MDHEN and CDR2 SYDVKM. V dropped 4 bases and J dropped 7 bases, with 8 bases sitting between them. The CDR3 spans 12 residues.

This clone was seen only a few times. The V gene is TRBV30, the J gene TRBJ1-2; no clear D. The CDR3 consists of 13 residues. V was trimmed by 4 bases and J by 2 bases, leaving 11 bases between them. Germline values: CDR1 GTSNPN, CDR2 SVGIG (reference sequence). CDR3 in DNA: TGTGCCTGGAAGGGAGGACGGAACTATGGCTACACCTTC. Protein product: CAWKGGRNYGYTF.

The gene calls are TRBV2 and TRBJ2-7; 7 bases map to TRBD1. This CDR3 has 12 amino acids. Germline lookup yields CDR1 SNHLY and CDR2 FYNNEI. With 11 bases clipped from V and 3 bases from J, the junction kept 7 bases outside the gene matches. The DNA for the CDR3 is TGTGCCGGCTACAGGGGCTACTACGAGCAGTACTTC. Protein sequence: CAGYRGYYEQYF.